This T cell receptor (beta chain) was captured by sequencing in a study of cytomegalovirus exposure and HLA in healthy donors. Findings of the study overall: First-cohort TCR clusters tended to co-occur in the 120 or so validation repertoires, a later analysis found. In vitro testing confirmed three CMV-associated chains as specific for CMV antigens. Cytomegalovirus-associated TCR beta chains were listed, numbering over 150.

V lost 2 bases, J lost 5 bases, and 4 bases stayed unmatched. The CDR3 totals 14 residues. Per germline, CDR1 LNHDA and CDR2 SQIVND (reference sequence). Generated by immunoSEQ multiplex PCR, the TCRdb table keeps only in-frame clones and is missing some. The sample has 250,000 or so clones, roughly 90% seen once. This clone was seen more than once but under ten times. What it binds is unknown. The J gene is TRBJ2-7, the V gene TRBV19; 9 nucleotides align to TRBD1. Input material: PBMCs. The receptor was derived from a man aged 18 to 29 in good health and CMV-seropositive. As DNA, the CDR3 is TGTGCCAGTAGTATACGGGACAGGGACGACGAGCAGTACTTC. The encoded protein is CASSIRDRDDEQYF.